Sequencing of this TCR beta chain was carried out in a study of response to subunit inactivated influenza vaccine. Study observations and caveats: It was suggested by the authors that few new T cells are recruited by each seasonal influenza vaccination.

V was clipped by 11 bases and J by 2 bases; unmatched bases: 4. The CDR3 totals 12 residues. Germline assignment: CDR1 ENHRY and CDR2 SYGVKD. As for this clonotype: Its specificity is not known.

One entry per CDR3 protein, called by TCRdb with MiXCR from the RT-PCR reads. The sample has 500,000 to 600,000 distinct CDR3 sequences, 6.5% to 8% seen once. The input for sequencing was PBMCs from blood, taken 23 to 25 months after vaccination. This clonotype was obtained from a man aged 45-69 years who received an inactivated influenza vaccine. J is TRBJ2-3 and V is TRBV10-3; 7 nucleotides match TRBD1. The CDR3 protein is CASGGVTDTQYF. DNA for the CDR3: TGTGCCTCAGGGGGTGTCACAGATACGCAGTATTTT.